One sample yielded the 19 T cell receptor beta chains listed below, sequenced in a study of blood T cells in healthy people across ages (dated by TCRdb to the mid-2010s). To prepare the library, 5' RACE was applied. TCRdb lists the instrument as Illumina HiSeq 2500. A second roughly 6 to 12 cycle PCR used a sample-barcoded 5' primer and a J-beta primer mix. The raw public data were reprocessed by TCRdb itself: fastp quality trimming at Q25, MiXCR clonotype calling, in-frame beta chains only. Entries that share a CDR3 protein sequence are merged under the most common genes and DNA. This sample lists 920,000 or so distinct CDR3 sequences; less than 50% were detected once. Together, the top ten hold under 20% of the sample. The sample consisted of blood. The receptor source for this set is a woman aged 60-70 years in good health.

This clonotype was observed a few times. The rearrangement uses TRBV28 and TRBJ2-1; the match to TRBD2 covers 9 bases. V lost 3 bases, J lost 8 bases, and 23 bases stayed unmatched. Germline V gene data show CDR1 as MDHEN and CDR2 as SYDVKM. This CDR3 contains 20 residues. Written as DNA, the CDR3 is TGTGCCAGCAGTTTCCATATCGACCCTTTAGCGGGAGTAGGTATCTATGAGCAGTTCTTC. Protein product: CASSFHIDPLAGVGIYEQFF.

V usage is TRBV3-1 and J usage is TRBJ1-2; TRBD1 might be the D (5 bases). Germline loops: CDR1 LGHDT, CDR2 YNNKEL (reference sequence). The CDR3 covers 15 residues. Trimming removed 0 bases from V and 2 bases from J, with 10 bases in between. CDR3 coding DNA: TGTGCCAGCAGCCAAGATGGGGCATCGAACTATGGCTACACCTTC. Protein sequence: CASSQDGASNYGYTF.

In this sample, this clonotype turned up a few times. The rearrangement links TRBV7-8 to TRBJ2-5; 9 nucleotides align to TRBD1. From germline, CDR1 is SGHVS and CDR2 FQNEAQ. The CDR3 runs 15 residues. J gave up 1 base and V 4 bases, and 4 bases lay outside the gene matches. CDR3 DNA: TGTGCCAGCAGCTCCCGGGACAGGGCCCAAGAGACCCAGTACTTC. The encoded protein is CASSSRDRAQETQYF.

This clonotype was seen a handful of times. The chain employs TRBV7-6 and TRBJ2-1; D could derive from TRBD1 or TRBD2 (6 bases each). The germline V gene encodes CDR1 SGHVS and CDR2 FNYEAQ. Deletions cut 5 bases from V and 4 bases from J, with 12 bases between. The length of the CDR3 is 14 residues. DNA for the CDR3: TGTGCCAGCAGCGTTCAGGGGACTTACAATGAGCAGTTCTTC. Protein sequence: CASSVQGTYNEQFF.

This rearrangement joins TRBV27 to TRBJ2-3; 12 nucleotides align to TRBD2. CDR3 length equals 18 residues. V dropped 3 bases and J dropped 1; count of bases not matched to a gene: 8. CDR1 is MNHEY, CDR2 SMNVEV, per germline (reference sequence). In DNA, the CDR3 is TGTGCCAGCAGTTTCCTAGCGGGAGGGCCGCGGGGCACAGATACGCAGTATTTT. Residues: CASSFLAGGPRGTDTQYF.

The chain is built from TRBV7-2 and TRBJ2-5; 7 nucleotides line up with TRBD2. CDR3 length: 17 amino acids. The J segment lost 11 bases and the V segment lost 1 base, leaving 19 bases of the junction unmatched. CDR1 is SGHTA and CDR2 is FQGNSA in the germline V gene. The CDR3: CASSLDIPSGVGPRQYF. The DNA of the CDR3 is TGTGCCAGCAGCTTAGACATCCCGAGCGGGGTTGGTCCCCGTCAGTACTTC.

The chain recombines TRBV27 with TRBJ2-5; D call uncertain. The DNA end is more similar to TRBJ2-7, so the J call may be wrong. This CDR3 spans 14 amino acids. Germline CDR1 is MNHEY and CDR2 is SMNVEV (reference sequence). The DNA of the CDR3 is TGTGCCAGCAGTGTGTCGGTCGGGTACTACGAGCAGTACTTC. Translating it yields CASSVSVGYYEQYF.

The chain is built from TRBV13 and TRBJ2-7; 10 bases agree with TRBD2. V was pared by 6 bases and J by 0 bases, with 8 bases of the junction left unmatched. This CDR3 contains 16 residues. Looked up from germline, CDR1 is PRHDT and CDR2 is FYEKMQ (reference sequence). CDR3 region: CASSRSGRAPSYEQYF. CDR3 DNA sequence: TGTGCCAGCAGTAGAAGCGGGAGGGCCCCCTCCTACGAGCAGTACTTC.

The gene calls are TRBV2 and TRBJ2-3; D perhaps matches TRBD1 (5 bases). The germline CDR1 and CDR2 sequences are SNHLY and FYNNEI. The CDR3 has 15 amino acids. V was shortened by 0 bases and J by 6 bases, with 13 bases between the two germline ends. CDR3 protein: CASSEALGAGDTQYF. CDR3 sequence (DNA): TGTGCCAGCAGTGAAGCGCTTGGGGCAGGGGATACGCAGTATTTT.

DNA for the CDR3: TGTGCCAGCAGCTTCCAGGGGGCGCGGGAGACCCAGTACTTC. Translation gives CASSFQGARETQYF. V usage is TRBV5-6 and J usage is TRBJ2-5, with 8 bases matching TRBD1. Germline trimming cut 2 bases from V and 5 bases from J; bases unmatched to any gene: 5. CDR1 is SGHDT and CDR2 is YYEEEE in the germline V gene. The CDR3 spans 14 residues.

The chain links TRBV20-1 to TRBJ2-3; 13 nucleotides line up with TRBD2. Per germline, CDR1 DFQATT and CDR2 SNEGSKA (reference sequence). The CDR3 has 16 amino acids. Trimming at V came to 4 bases and at J to 5 bases, leaving 9 bases not matched to a gene. The CDR3 coding sequence is TGCAGTGCTAAGGACCGACTAGCGGGAGGAAAAGATACGCAGTATTTT. Translated, it gives CSAKDRLAGGKDTQYF.

This clonotype has at least ten counts. This sequence joins TRBV20-1 and TRBJ1-4, with TRBD1 matching over 9 bases. Unmatched junction bases numbered 3, after V lost 5 bases and J lost 5 bases. The CDR3 extends over 13 amino acids. CDR1 is DFQATT, CDR2 SNEGSKA, per germline (reference sequence). CDR3 protein: CSAPTGGNEKLFF. The CDR3 DNA reads as TGCAGTGCTCCAACAGGGGGCAATGAAAAACTGTTTTTT.

This clonotype turned up a few times. The chain is built from TRBV6-1 and TRBJ1-1; D unclear. V lost 8 bases and J lost 2, with 12 bases in between. Germline V gene lookup returns CDR1 MNHNS and CDR2 SASEGT. The CDR3 is made up of 13 amino acids. This CDR3 is CASRPIRNTEAFF. For the CDR3, the DNA is TGTGCCAGCCGGCCCATCAGAAACACTGAAGCTTTCTTT.

This clonotype was seen more than once but under ten times. V is TRBV3-1 and J is TRBJ2-1; D possibly corresponds to TRBD2 (6 bases). This CDR3 spans 15 amino acids. Germline V gene data show CDR1 as LGHDT and CDR2 as YNNKEL (reference sequence). V gave up 6 bases and J gave up 5 bases, with 17 bases separating them. DNA for the CDR3: TGTGCCAGCAGACCACCGGGGGTAGCGGACAATGAGCAGTTCTTC. Translated: CASRPPGVADNEQFF.

This clonotype was counted a single time. The V and J genes are TRBV19 and TRBJ2-3, with D perhaps TRBD2 (6 bases). The CDR3 is made up of 13 amino acids. The germline V gene encodes CDR1 LNHDA and CDR2 SQIVND (reference sequence). V lost 5 bases to trimming and J lost 5 bases, with 11 bases between them. In DNA form, the CDR3 reads TGTGCCAGTAGTTGGGGGGTTGGAGATACGCAGTATTTT. It translates to CASSWGVGDTQYF.

The J gene is TRBJ2-3, the V gene TRBV20-1; D unresolved. CDR1 is DFQATT, CDR2 SNEGSKA, per germline (reference sequence). With 2 bases removed from V and 5 bases from J, the gap between germline ends came to 17 bases. The CDR3 consists of 15 residues. The CDR3 sequence: CSARRLGGSGDTQYF. The CDR3 DNA sequence: TGCAGTGCTAGACGTCTGGGTGGATCGGGAGATACGCAGTATTTT.

To note about this clonotype: At one end the junction does not follow the germline gene, possibly because of a read error. This chain connects TRBV6-1 to TRBJ2-3; perhaps TRBD2 as D (5 bases). The CDR3 runs to 16 residues. The germline gives CDR1 MNHNS, CDR2 SASEGT. CDR3 region: CASSVFRTPGTDTRYF. The CDR3 coding sequence is TGTGCCAGCAGTGTGTTTAGGACTCCAGGAACAGATACGCGGTATTTT.

The chain has TRBV6-2 or TRBV6-3 and TRBJ1-2, with D maybe TRBD1 (5 bases). V was pared by 6 bases and J by 8 bases, with 16 bases between. CDR3 size: 13 residues. Germline assignment: CDR1 MNHEY and CDR2 SVGEGT. The CDR3 region has the DNA TGTGCCAGCAGGTTATCCGGGACCGGAGGCTACACCTTC. Translating it yields CASRLSGTGGYTF.

This chain joins TRBV30 and TRBJ1-2; D is ambiguous. This CDR3 is built from 12 residues. V lost 2 bases and J 8 bases, leaving 12 bases between the germline ends. The germline CDR1 and CDR2 sequences are GTSNPN and SVGIG (reference sequence). This CDR3 is CAWSSTNGGYTF. The CDR3 DNA follows: TGTGCCTGGAGTAGCACCAACGGGGGCTACACCTTC.